These T cell receptor beta chains were read from a single sample in a study of blood T cell repertoires in COVID-19. The method was immunoSEQ multiplex PCR; TCRdb's version includes in-frame clones alone and lacks a portion of them. The top ten hold roughly 2.5% of the sample, which has approximately 150,000 clones, approximately 84% seen once. The sample was peripheral blood. The receptors shown here come from a human donor with acute or convalescent COVID-19. The donor label of this sample is uncertain. Both conserved end residues are part of each CDR3. The D gene is left open where the match is weak. Some rows mark clone size as missing; the rest say once, few, many or name a class of expanded clone.

CASRDRGVETQYF | TGTGCCAGCAGGGACAGGGGTGTGGAGACCCAGTACTTC | TRBJ2-5 | . | TRBD1 | TRBV6-5
CASSLGSGGASEAFF | TGCGCCAGCAGCTTGGGTTCAGGGGGCGCCTCTGAAGCTTTCTTT | TRBJ1-1 | . | TRBD1 | TRBV5-1
CASRDGTGGDEQYF | TGTGCCAGCAGGGACGGGACAGGGGGGGACGAGCAGTACTTC | TRBJ2-7 | . | TRBD1 | TRBV2
CASSLGTGNTEAFF | TGTGCCAGCAGCTTGGGTACGGGGAACACTGAAGCTTTCTTT | TRBJ1-1 | . | . | TRBV5-6
CASSFQGGNTEAFF | TGTGCCAGCAGCTTTCAGGGAGGAAACACTGAAGCTTTCTTT | TRBJ1-1 | . | . | TRBV7-9
CASSYAYGGHTEAFF | TGTGCCAGCAGTTACGCGTACGGGGGGCACACTGAAGCTTTCTTT | TRBJ1-1 | . | . | TRBV6-5
CASSPLGQNLDGYTF | TGTGCCAGCTCACCTCTTGGGCAGAACCTCGATGGCTACACCTTC | TRBJ1-2 | . | . | TRBV18
CASSAAPANYGYTF | TGTGCCAGCAGCGCGGCCCCAGCAAACTATGGCTACACCTTC | TRBJ1-2 | . | . | TRBV28
CASSDSGGTDTQYF | TGCGCCAGCAGCGATAGCGGGGGGACAGATACGCAGTATTTT | TRBJ2-3 | once | TRBD2 | TRBV5-1
CAWSVGQGFYEQYF | TGTGCCTGGAGTGTAGGACAGGGATTCTACGAGCAGTACTTC | TRBJ2-7 | . | TRBD1 | TRBV30
CASSHTRQNRYTF | TGTGCCAGCAGCCACACGCGACAGAACCGCTACACCTTC | TRBJ1-2 | few | . | TRBV7-9
CASSRQENQPQHF | TGTGCCAGCAGTAGACAGGAGAATCAGCCCCAGCATTTT | TRBJ1-5 | . | . | TRBV2
CASSRSGRGSYNEQFF | TGCGCCAGCAGCCGTTCAGGCAGGGGCTCCTACAATGAGCAGTTCTTC | TRBJ2-1 | . | . | TRBV5-1
CASSLVGRGEKLFF | TGCGCCAGCAGCTTGGTCGGGAGAGGCGAAAAACTGTTTTTT | TRBJ1-4 | few | . | TRBV5-1
CASSSQQGSADTQYF | TGTGCCAGCAGCTCGCAACAGGGTAGCGCAGATACGCAGTATTTT | TRBJ2-3 | . | . | TRBV7-3
CASSPRVGGTGELFF | TGTGCCAGCAGCCCGAGGGTGGGGGGCACCGGGGAGCTGTTTTTT | TRBJ2-2 | few | . | TRBV6-5
CASSLTGGTYNEQFF | TGCGCCAGCAGCTTGACGGGAGGGACCTACAATGAGCAGTTCTTC | TRBJ2-1 | . | TRBD2 | TRBV5-1
CASSPRRDSPNMGQETQYF | TGCGCCAGCAGCCCACGACGGGACAGTCCGAACATGGGGCAAGAGACCCAGTACTTC | TRBJ2-5 | . | TRBD1 | TRBV4-1
CSVEDPDSQGPVEQFF | TGCAGCGTTGAAGATCCGGATTCTCAGGGGCCAGTGGAGCAGTTCTTC | TRBJ2-1 | . | . | TRBV29-1
CASSPEDRGETQYF | TGTGCCAGCAGCCCTGAAGACAGGGGAGAGACCCAGTACTTC | TRBJ2-5 | . | . | TRBV12-1
CASSIGLAGTYNEQFF | TGTGCCAGTAGTATCGGACTAGCGGGGACGTACAATGAGCAGTTCTTC | TRBJ2-1 | . | TRBD2 | TRBV19
CASSPWTSGDYNEQFF | TGTGCCAGCTCACCATGGACTAGCGGGGACTACAATGAGCAGTTCTTC | TRBJ2-1 | . | TRBD2 | TRBV18
CASSVAREGSPLHF | TGTGCCAGCAGCGTAGCCAGGGAGGGCTCACCCCTCCACTTT | TRBJ1-6 | . | . | TRBV9
CASPFRSSEILSNEQFF | TGTGCCAGCCCTTTCCGATCTAGCGAGATACTAAGCAATGAGCAGTTCTTC | TRBJ2-1 | . | . | TRBV6-8
CASSILQGADGYTF | TGTGCCAGCAGCATACTGCAGGGGGCAGATGGCTACACCTTC | TRBJ1-2 | . | TRBD1 | TRBV7-8
CASSHPRGGGETQYF | TGTGCCAGCAGCCATCCGCGGGGGGGCGGGGAGACCCAGTACTTC | TRBJ2-5 | . | TRBD2 | TRBV3-1/TRBV3-2
CASTRDSASNYGYTF | TGTGCCAGCACCAGGGACAGTGCCTCTAACTATGGCTACACCTTC | TRBJ1-2 | once | TRBD1 | TRBV28
CASSVAWAAGNTIYF | TGTGCCAGCAGCGTAGCTTGGGCTGCTGGAAACACCATATATTTT | TRBJ1-3 | . | . | TRBV9
CASSIGGQVWSNQPQHF | TGTGCCAGTAGTATAGGTGGGCAGGTGTGGAGCAATCAGCCCCAGCATTTT | TRBJ1-5 | . | . | TRBV19
CAISESRQTLYTF | TGTGCCATCAGTGAGTCGAGACAGACCCTCTACACCTTC | TRBJ1-2 | . | . | TRBV10-3
CASSLGTGYNEQFF | TGTGCCAGCAGTCTGGGGACTGGCTACAATGAGCAGTTCTTC | TRBJ2-1 | . | . | TRBV2
CATSDPSGRAAGELFF | TGTGCCACCAGTGACCCCAGCGGGAGGGCCGCCGGGGAGCTGTTTTTT | TRBJ2-2 | . | TRBD2 | TRBV24-1
CASSLVDSYGYTF | TGTGCCAGCAGCTTAGTAGACAGCTATGGCTACACCTTC | TRBJ1-2 | . | . | TRBV7-9
CASSEFGTGFSGANVLTF | TGTGCCAGCAGTGAATTTGGGACAGGTTTCTCTGGGGCCAACGTCCTGACTTTC | TRBJ2-6 | few | TRBD1 | TRBV6-1
CASIKGVAGTEAFF | TGTGCCAGCATAAAGGGGGTTGCGGGCACTGAAGCTTTCTTT | TRBJ1-1 | . | . | TRBV21-1
CASFPSSGNIQYF | TGTGCCAGCTTTCCGTCCTCGGGAAACATTCAGTACTTC | TRBJ2-4 | . | . | TRBV6-5
CASSQDRLAETQYF | TGTGCCAGCAGCCAAGATCGCCTAGCGGAGACCCAGTACTTC | TRBJ2-5 | . | . | TRBV3-1/TRBV3-2
CSVEVQTPYEQYF | TGCAGCGTTGAGGTTCAGACTCCCTACGAGCAGTACTTC | TRBJ2-7 | . | . | TRBV29-1
CASSSSDLVAKNIQYF | TGTGCCAGCAGCTCTAGCGACTTGGTGGCCAAAAACATTCAGTACTTC | TRBJ2-4 | . | . | TRBV7-9
CASSGAQAGAGYEQFF | TGTGCCAGTAGTGGAGCTCAAGCGGGAGCAGGCTATGAGCAGTTCTTC | TRBJ2-1 | . | TRBD2 | TRBV19
CASRPGSSNQPQHF | TGTGCCAGCAGACCCGGGTCTAGCAATCAGCCCCAGCATTTT | TRBJ1-5 | few | . | TRBV27
CASSLSAGRVEAFF | TGTGCCAGCAGTTTATCGGCCGGGAGGGTAGAAGCTTTCTTT | TRBJ1-1 | once | . | TRBV27
CASSLRTGANYGYTF | TGTGCCAGCAGTCTACGGACAGGGGCTAACTATGGCTACACCTTC | TRBJ1-2 | . | TRBD1 | TRBV28
CSVFAGPTEAFF | TGCAGCGTTTTCGCAGGGCCCACTGAAGCTTTCTTT | TRBJ1-1 | . | . | TRBV29-1
CASSLASYSSREQFF | TGTGCCAGCAGCTTAGCCAGCTACTCGTCGCGGGAGCAGTTCTTC | TRBJ2-1 | . | . | TRBV7-2
CASSWGPEAQHF | TGTGCCAGCAGCTGGGGCCCAGAGGCCCAGCATTTT | TRBJ1-5 | . | . | TRBV12-3/TRBV12-4
CASSQDQGYPMRDMNTEAFF | TGTGCCAGCAGCCAAGATCAAGGGTACCCTATGAGGGACATGAACACTGAAGCTTTCTTT | TRBJ1-1 | . | . | TRBV4-2
CSVNAGQNTEAFF | TGCAGCGTTAACGCAGGCCAGAACACTGAAGCTTTCTTT | TRBJ1-1 | once | . | TRBV29-1
CASSQDPGQGGTEAFF | TGTGCCAGCAGCCAAGATCCGGGACAGGGGGGCACTGAAGCTTTCTTT | TRBJ1-1 | . | TRBD1 | TRBV3-1/TRBV3-2
CASSGRESNTGELFF | TGCGCCAGCAGCGGACGGGAGTCGAACACCGGGGAGCTGTTTTTT | TRBJ2-2 | few | . | TRBV5-1
CASSQATGNTIYF | TGCGCCAGCAGCCAAGCCACGGGAAACACCATATATTTT | TRBJ1-3 | . | . | TRBV5-1
CASTLTTGNPRHGKIF | TGTGCCAGTACCCTTACGACAGGGAACCCCCGACATGGAAAAATCTTT | TRBJ1-1 | . | TRBD1 | TRBV19
CASSLDPYTDTQYF | TGTGCCAGCAGCTTAGATCCCTACACAGATACGCAGTATTTT | TRBJ2-3 | once | . | TRBV11-3
CASSQAGPDTQYF | TGTGCCAGCAGCCAAGCCGGTCCAGATACGCAGTATTTT | TRBJ2-3 | . | . | TRBV4-2
CASSLGLAGSTDTQYF | TGTGCCAGCAGCTTAGGACTAGCGGGGTCCACAGATACGCAGTATTTT | TRBJ2-3 | . | TRBD2 | TRBV11-3